The 29 T cell receptor beta chains reported below all come from one sample, sequenced in a study of beta chain features in type 1 diabetes. Investigators reverse transcribed all isolated RNA, so they sequenced expressed TCRB transcripts. Clones were read by immunoSEQ multiplex PCR, and TCRdb kept only the in-frame ones, dropping some. The profile covers some 360,000 clones, with around a fifth appearing a single time and 0.044% taken by the ten largest. The sequencing input was naive CD4+ T cells from blood. Source of these receptors: a woman aged 18-29 years in good health.

This rearrangement joins TRBV7-9 to TRBJ1-1; D gene unclear. The CDR3 loop spans 17 amino acids. Germline values: CDR1 SEHNR, CDR2 FQNEAQ (reference sequence). The germline V and J ends were trimmed by 0 bases and 1 base, with 15 bases remaining between them. The DNA for the CDR3 is TGTGCCAGCAGCTTAGCGCGGGGATTAGGTCGGAACACTGAAGCTTTCTTT. Amino acids: CASSLARGLGRNTEAFF.

There are a few counts of this clone. CDR3 amino acids: CASSPGRGWNQPQHF. The CDR3 DNA is TGCGCCAGCAGTCCGGGGAGGGGGTGGAATCAGCCCCAGCATTTT. V and J are TRBV23-1 and TRBJ1-5; D is perhaps TRBD1 (6 bases). TRBV23-1 is reported as an ORF; its role is uncertain. The CDR3 contains 15 residues. V lost 4 bases, J lost 4 bases, and 14 bases lay in between.

The rearrangement joins TRBV10-3 to TRBJ2-7, with a tentative D call TRBD1 (6 bases). Germline assignment: CDR1 ENHRY and CDR2 SYGVKD. The CDR3 runs 15 residues. V dropped 3 bases and J dropped 6 bases, with 18 bases sitting between them. The CDR3 sequence: CAISDTKQGTGEQYF. The CDR3 region has the DNA TGTGCCATCAGTGACACAAAACAGGGAACTGGCGAGCAGTACTTC.

This clone was detected only a few times. This rearrangement joins TRBV30 to TRBJ2-7; 8 bases agree with TRBD1. The V and J ends lost 5 bases and 3 bases, in that order; junction bases with no gene match: 12. Germline lookup yields CDR1 GTSNPN and CDR2 SVGIG (reference sequence). The CDR3 consists of 15 residues. The CDR3 DNA reads TGTGCCTGGGGTAAATTCGGACAGGGTATCTACGAGCAGTACTTC. Residues: CAWGKFGQGIYEQYF.

The CDR3: CASSFPKREQYF. The DNA of the CDR3 is TGTGCCAGCAGCTTCCCTAAACGCGAGCAGTACTTC. J is TRBJ2-7 and V is TRBV7-2, with no clear D. The V end lost 3 bases, the J end lost 6 bases, and 9 bases lay between the germline ends. CDR3 size: 12 residues. Germline lookup yields CDR1 SGHTA and CDR2 FQGNSA.

The V gene is TRBV11-2, the J gene TRBJ2-7; 10 bases match TRBD1. Trimming removed 1 base from V and 2 bases from J; junction bases left unmatched: 2. Germline V gene data show CDR1 as SGHAT and CDR2 as FQNNGV. The CDR3 totals 15 residues. CDR3 coding DNA: TGTGCCAGCAGCTTAGGGGGACAGGGGCCCTACGAGCAGTACTTC. This gives the protein CASSLGGQGPYEQYF.

The chain is built from TRBV30 and TRBJ1-2; a possible D gene is TRBD1 (5 bases). V dropped 7 bases and J dropped 5 bases, with 17 bases sitting between them. The CDR3 contains 13 residues. Germline assignment: CDR1 GTSNPN and CDR2 SVGIG (reference sequence). CDR3 nucleotide sequence: TGTGCCTCGCCAGGGTGGCTGGGTTATGGCTACACCTTC. Amino acid sequence: CASPGWLGYGYTF.

The rearrangement uses TRBV5-4 and TRBJ1-2; 7 nucleotides agree with TRBD1. J lost 5 bases, V lost 4 bases, and 5 bases had no gene match. This CDR3 comprises 13 residues. Germline V gene sequence: CDR1 SGHNT, CDR2 YYREEE (reference sequence). In DNA form, the CDR3 reads TGTGCCAGCAGCGTTGACAGGGAATATGGCTACACCTTC. Translating gives CASSVDREYGYTF.

This clone was observed a handful of times. The chain carries TRBV29-1 and TRBJ2-3, with 10 bases aligning to TRBD2. The V gene's germline CDR1 is SQVTM and CDR2 ANQGSEA. With 4 bases clipped from V and 3 bases from J, the junction kept 7 bases outside the gene matches. The CDR3 consists of 15 residues. In nucleotides, the CDR3 is TGCAGCGTTGGGTTAGCGGGGGGCTTGACAGATACGCAGTATTTT. It yields the protein CSVGLAGGLTDTQYF.

V usage is TRBV4-1 and J usage is TRBJ1-1; 9 bases fit TRBD1. Losses at the gene ends were 4 bases for V and 7 bases for J; bases not matched to a gene: 10. CDR3 size: 15 residues. CDR1 and CDR2 from the germline V gene are MGHRA and YSYEKL. This chain's CDR3 is CASSPPDRGGNEAFF. CDR3 in DNA: TGCGCCAGCAGCCCCCCAGACAGGGGGGGTAATGAAGCTTTCTTT.

This chain links TRBV4-1 with TRBJ2-3, with D uncertain. The germline V and J ends were trimmed by 1 base and 3 bases, with 8 bases remaining between them. Germline CDR1 MGHRA, CDR2 YSYEKL. The CDR3 is made up of 14 amino acids. Here the CDR3 DNA reads TGCGCCAGCAGCCAAGGGGCTCAGACAGATACGCAGTATTTT. It translates to CASSQGAQTDTQYF.

This clone was recorded a few times. The V gene is TRBV9, the J gene TRBJ2-3, with 10 bases matching TRBD2. Per the germline V gene, CDR1 is SGDLS and CDR2 is YYNGEE. The CDR3 length is 16 residues. The ends lost 0 bases at V and 4 bases at J; junction bases unmatched: 5. As DNA, the CDR3 is TGTGCCAGCAGCGTAGCTAGCGGGAGTTCCGCAGATACGCAGTATTTT. Translated: CASSVASGSSADTQYF.

The rearrangement joins TRBV5-1 to TRBJ2-7, with a possible D match to TRBD2 (5 bases). This CDR3 region has 13 residues. V was shortened by 9 bases and J by 4 bases, with 17 bases between the two germline ends. Germline assignment: CDR1 SGHRS and CDR2 YFSETQ. CDR3 in amino acids: CATSRREGYEQYF. The CDR3 DNA sequence: TGCGCCACCTCGAGACGGGAAGGATACGAGCAGTACTTC.

The sample holds a few counts of this clone. The rearrangement uses TRBV9 and TRBJ2-5, with 7 bases fitting TRBD2. The CDR3 totals 18 residues. The junction had 15 bases not matched to a gene; V was cut back by 4 bases and J by 0 bases. From germline, CDR1 is SGDLS and CDR2 YYNGEE. CDR3 bases: TGTGCCAGCAGCCCCGGGCGGGGGTCCCAAACCTACCAAGAGACCCAGTACTTC. Translated: CASSPGRGSQTYQETQYF.

This clone has only a few counts. The V and J genes are TRBV7-2 and TRBJ1-2; a possible D gene is TRBD1 (6 bases). Germline lookup yields CDR1 SGHTA and CDR2 FQGNSA. This CDR3 comprises 13 residues. V lost 4 bases and J 6 bases, leaving 12 bases between the germline ends. In DNA, the CDR3 is TGTGCCAGCAGCTCCAGGGGTACCCATGGCTACACCTTC. The encoded protein is CASSSRGTHGYTF.

A few counts support this clone. The rearrangement uses TRBV9 and TRBJ2-2; 12 positions agree with TRBD2. The CDR3 extends over 16 amino acids. Germline trimming cut 4 bases from V and 1 base from J; bases unmatched to any gene: 2. CDR1 SGDLS and CDR2 YYNGEE come from the germline V gene. CDR3 nucleotide sequence: TGTGCCAGCAGCACACTAGCGGGAGGGAACACCGGGGAGCTGTTTTTT. Translating gives CASSTLAGGNTGELFF.

The chain recombines TRBV7-2 with TRBJ1-2; D gene ambiguous. V lost 5 bases to trimming and J lost 3 bases, with 16 bases between them. CDR1 SGHTA and CDR2 FQGNSA come from the germline V gene. This CDR3 is 15 amino acids long. In DNA form, the CDR3 reads TGTGCCAGCAGCCCGCCCGGGGAAATGGACTATGGCTACACCTTC. Amino acids: CASSPPGEMDYGYTF.

In this sample, this clone turned up a few times. The chain carries TRBV7-2 and TRBJ2-2, with D perhaps TRBD2 (6 bases). Germline CDR1 is SGHTA and CDR2 is FQGNSA. This CDR3 is built from 17 residues. Deletions cut 2 bases from V and 4 bases from J, with 17 bases between. CDR3: CASSLRFGGTATGELFF. The DNA of the CDR3 is TGTGCCAGCAGCTTAAGGTTTGGCGGGACGGCCACCGGGGAGCTGTTTTTT.

This clone appeared a few times. The same CDR3 is also encoded by other DNA sequences in this sample. This chain uses TRBV18 with TRBJ1-2; 7 bases map to TRBD1. The CDR3 extends over 14 amino acids. Germline assignment: CDR1 KGHSH and CDR2 LQKENI. The junction had 0 bases not matched to a gene; V was cut back by 2 bases and J by 0 bases. This CDR3 is CASSPGQANYGYTF. The DNA of the CDR3 is TGTGCCAGCTCACCAGGACAGGCTAACTATGGCTACACCTTC.

The chain has TRBV25-1 and TRBJ1-6; 9 bases agree with TRBD1. Germline V gene data show CDR1 as MGHDK and CDR2 as SYGVNS. The junction had 5 bases not matched to a gene; V was cut back by 1 base and J by 10 bases. The CDR3 length is 15 residues. The CDR3 DNA is TGTGCCAGCAGTGAATTTTGGACAGGGGACTCACCCCTCCACTTT. Residues: CASSEFWTGDSPLHF.

This clone was observed a handful of times. The rearrangement links TRBV5-1 to TRBJ2-1, with 9 positions matching TRBD1. CDR1 is SGHRS, CDR2 YFSETQ, per germline. The CDR3 extends over 14 amino acids. V trimming: 4 bases; J trimming: 5 bases; junction bases outside the gene matches: 4. The CDR3: CASSPGQGNNEQFF. In DNA form, the CDR3 reads TGCGCCAGCAGCCCTGGACAGGGGAACAATGAGCAGTTCTTC. The entire variable domain, with the rest obtained from reference TRBV5-1 and TRBJ2-1, is as follows: KAGVTQTPRYLIKTRGQQVTLSCSPISGHRSVSWYQQTPGQGLQFLFEYFSETQRNKGNFPGRFSGRQFSNSRSEMNVSTLELGDSALYLCASSPGQGNNEQFFGPGTRLTVL.

The chain combines TRBV7-2 with TRBJ2-3, with 7 bases aligning to TRBD2. This CDR3 region has 13 residues. Trimming cost V 3 bases and J 4 bases; bases outside gene matches: 1. The V gene's germline CDR1 is SGHTA and CDR2 FQGNSA. The CDR3 loop reads CASSFRGADTQYF. CDR3 coding DNA: TGTGCCAGCAGCTTTCGGGGGGCAGATACGCAGTATTTT.

V and J are TRBV10-3 and TRBJ2-1, with D possibly being TRBD2 (5 bases). The germline V and J ends were trimmed by 0 bases and 15 bases, with 21 bases remaining between them. The CDR3 consists of 15 residues. CDR1 is ENHRY and CDR2 is SYGVKD in the germline V gene. The CDR3 DNA reads as TGTGCCATCAGTGAGTCAGTCTATGGAGGACTGCGGCCGTTCTTC. This translates into CAISESVYGGLRPFF.

This clone appeared a few times. The chain employs TRBV15 and TRBJ2-2; no reliable D call. The V gene lost 1 base and the J gene lost 5 bases, with 2 bases spanning the gap. There are 12 residues in the CDR3. Germline assignment: CDR1 LNHNV and CDR2 YYDKDF (reference sequence). In DNA form, the CDR3 reads TGTGCCACCAGCAGAGTAACCGGGGAGCTGTTTTTT. Its translation is CATSRVTGELFF.

This clone has only a few counts. The chain has TRBV2 and TRBJ2-5, with TRBD2 matching over 13 bases. Germline CDR1 is SNHLY and CDR2 is FYNNEI. This CDR3 is built from 12 residues. Trimming took 11 bases from V and 10 from J; bases not matched to a gene: 7. CDR3 protein: CASGLAGVDQYF. Written as DNA, the CDR3 is TGTGCCTCCGGACTAGCGGGGGTGGACCAGTACTTC.

This clone has just a few counts. The V call is TRBV6-6, the J call TRBJ2-7; a weak D match, TRBD1 (6 bases). The germline V and J ends were trimmed by 7 bases and 1 base, with 8 bases remaining between them. Germline V gene sequence: CDR1 MNHNY, CDR2 SVGAGI (reference sequence). The CDR3 extends over 12 amino acids. The chain's CDR3 is CASTDRSYEQYF. CDR3 nucleotide sequence: TGTGCCAGCACCGACAGGTCCTACGAGCAGTACTTC.

This clone was observed a handful of times. The DNA of the CDR3 is TGTGCCAGCTCACCTGGGACAGGGGGTAACGAGCAGTACTTC. This translates into CASSPGTGGNEQYF. J is TRBJ2-7 and V is TRBV18; 11 nucleotides align to TRBD1. The V and J ends lost 3 bases and 5 bases, in that order; junction bases with no gene match: 3. The CDR3 runs to 14 residues. CDR1 KGHSH and CDR2 LQKENI come from the germline V gene. Based on the CDR3 plus reference TRBV18 and TRBJ2-7, the full variable domain is NAGVMQNPRHLVRRRGQEARLRCSPMKGHSHVYWYRQLPEEGLKFMVYLQKENIIDESGMPKERFSAEFPKEGPSILRIQQVVRGDSAAYFCASSPGTGGNEQYFGPGTRLTVT.

The V gene is TRBV21-1, the J gene TRBJ2-7; the DNA was not compared with TRBD1, the D call given in the table. TRBV21-1 is designated a pseudogene. The CDR3 has 15 residues. CDR3 sequence reads: CASSGPTGTTYEQYF. Here the CDR3 DNA reads TGTGCCAGCAGCGGCCCGACAGGGACCACCTACGAGCAGTACTTC.

A few counts support this clone. This rearrangement joins TRBV29-1 to TRBJ2-7, with a weak D call TRBD1 (6 bases). Germline assignment: CDR1 SQVTM and CDR2 ANQGSEA. This CDR3 has 13 residues. V lost 1 base and J 3 bases, leaving 10 bases between the germline ends. This CDR3 is CSVEGGHGYEQYF. Written as DNA, the CDR3 is TGCAGCGTTGAAGGGGGACACGGCTACGAGCAGTACTTC.